One and the same sample provided the 21 T cell receptor beta chains below, sequenced in a study of T cell responses to AZD1222 COVID-19 vaccine. Sequencing used immunoSEQ multiplex PCR; TCRdb keeps in-frame clones, though not all of them. This sample has about 75,000 clones, with about 87% found just once. This material consisted of peripheral blood, taken 28 days after the second dose of the MenACWY control vaccine. All receptors come from an adult who received the MenACWY meningococcal vaccine as a control.

The chain is built from TRBV4-3 and TRBJ2-7; tentative D call: TRBD1 (5 bases). The CDR3 runs to 15 residues. V lost 0 bases and J 0 bases, leaving 9 bases between the germline ends. Germline V lookup: CDR1 LGHNA, CDR2 YSLEER. This CDR3 is CASSQDDRGSYEQYF. The CDR3 region has the DNA TGCGCCAGCAGCCAAGACGACAGAGGCTCCTACGAGCAGTACTTC.

The chain recombines TRBV4-1 with TRBJ2-4, with TRBD2 matching over 8 bases. CDR1 and CDR2 (germline): MGHRA, YSYEKL. V was pared by 0 bases and J by 4 bases, with 5 bases of the junction left unmatched. This CDR3 has 16 residues. The CDR3 here is CASSQDRASGKNIQYF. Here the CDR3 DNA reads TGCGCCAGCAGCCAAGATAGGGCTAGCGGGAAAAACATTCAGTACTTC.

V and J are TRBV6-1 and TRBJ1-6, with 7 bases fitting TRBD1. V was clipped by 2 bases and J by 13 bases; unmatched bases: 8. The length of the CDR3 is 14 residues. Per the germline V gene, CDR1 is MNHNS and CDR2 is SASEGT. CDR3 nucleotides: TGTGCCAGCAGTGAAATTCAGGGGGGCGGGCCCCTCCACTTT. Amino acid sequence: CASSEIQGGGPLHF.

The chain combines TRBV6-1 with TRBJ2-7; D call uncertain. The CDR3 runs to 15 residues. Trimming shortened V by 10 bases and J by 9 bases, and 28 bases separated the two germline ends. Germline V gives CDR1 MNHNS, CDR2 SASEGT. CDR3 DNA sequence: TGTGCCACCTCTGGTGCAGCCCCCCCTACGAATCGGCAGTACTTC. Its protein is CATSGAAPPTNRQYF.

V is TRBV15 and J is TRBJ1-6; a weak D match, TRBD1 (6 bases). Deletions cut 0 bases from V and 0 bases from J, with 21 bases between. This CDR3 has 21 amino acids. Germline CDR1 is LNHNV and CDR2 is YYDKDF (reference sequence). The CDR3 is CATSRDKGGHTSNSYNSPLHF. CDR3 DNA: TGTGCCACCAGCAGAGATAAAGGGGGTCATACTTCCAACTCCTATAATTCACCCCTCCACTTT. The complete variable domain, with remaining parts taken from reference TRBV15 and TRBJ1-6, reads DAMVIQNPRYQVTQFGKPVTLSCSQTLNHNVMYWYQQKSSQAPKLLFHYYDKDFNNEADTPDNFQSRRPNTSFCFLDIRSPGLGDTAMYLCATSRDKGGHTSNSYNSPLHFGNGTRLTVT.

The rearrangement joins TRBV18 to TRBJ2-3; 7 nucleotides agree with TRBD1. CDR1 and CDR2 from the germline V gene are KGHSH and LQKENI. The CDR3 loop spans 18 amino acids. After removal of 3 bases from V and 2 bases from J, the junction contained 14 bases not matched to a gene. CDR3 coding DNA: TGTGCCAGCTCACCTCGCATCGCCAGGGGACAGCACACAGATACGCAGTATTTT. Amino acid sequence: CASSPRIARGQHTDTQYF.

This chain joins TRBV3-1 (or the pseudogene TRBV3-2) and TRBJ1-4, with D perhaps TRBD1 (6 bases). Trimming removed 4 bases at V and 6 bases at J, with 12 bases between. This CDR3 has 14 amino acids. CDR1 LGHDT and CDR2 YNNKEL come from the germline V gene (reference sequence). DNA for the CDR3: TGTGCCAGCAGCCCAGGGGATCGGGATGAAAAACTGTTTTTT. Amino acid sequence: CASSPGDRDEKLFF.

The J gene is TRBJ2-2, the V gene TRBV2; D possibly corresponds to TRBD2 (6 bases). The CDR3 contains 15 residues. Trimming took off 1 base at V and 5 bases at J, with 11 bases between the two ends. Per germline, CDR1 SNHLY and CDR2 FYNNEI. The CDR3 DNA reads as TGTGCCAGCAGTGAAGAGGTGGAGGGGACCGGGGAGCTGTTTTTT. Encoded protein: CASSEEVEGTGELFF.

This sequence joins TRBV4-1 and TRBJ1-5; D is unclear. Germline CDR1 is MGHRA and CDR2 is YSYEKL. Trimming took off 0 bases at V and 3 bases at J, with 9 bases between the two ends. The CDR3 runs to 15 residues. CDR3 loop: CASSQEPRLNQPQHF. The CDR3 nucleotides are TGCGCCAGCAGCCAAGAGCCCAGGCTCAATCAGCCCCAGCATTTT.

This chain links TRBV4-2 with TRBJ1-4; D remains unclear. The CDR3 runs to 20 residues. Trimming pared 0 bases from V and 4 bases from J, leaving 24 bases between. Germline V gene lookup returns CDR1 LGHNA and CDR2 YNFKEQ. The CDR3 DNA is TGTGCCAGCAGCCAAGATAATGGAGGGTCCGACCGCTATCGTAATGAAAAACTGTTTTTT. Translation: CASSQDNGGSDRYRNEKLFF.

The genes are TRBV7-8 and TRBJ1-3; 7 nucleotides align to TRBD1. J lost 2 bases, V lost 1 base, and 2 bases had no gene match. Looked up from germline, CDR1 is SGHVS and CDR2 is FQNEAQ. There are 15 residues in the CDR3. Here the CDR3 DNA reads TGTGCCAGCAGCTTAGACAGGGGTACTGGAAACACCATATATTTT. Protein sequence: CASSLDRGTGNTIYF.

This chain connects TRBV15 to TRBJ2-2, with D perhaps TRBD1 (6 bases). The length of the CDR3 is 14 residues. V was clipped by 7 bases and J by 0 bases, with 9 bases between them. Germline V CDR1 and CDR2: LNHNV, YYDKDF (reference sequence). CDR3 coding DNA: TGTGCCACCACCGGGACACCGAACACCGGGGAGCTGTTTTTT. This codes for CATTGTPNTGELFF. The variable domain in full, completed from reference TRBV15 and TRBJ2-2, reads DAMVIQNPRYQVTQFGKPVTLSCSQTLNHNVMYWYQQKSSQAPKLLFHYYDKDFNNEADTPDNFQSRRPNTSFCFLDIRSPGLGDTAMYLCATTGTPNTGELFFGEGSRLTVL.

The chain joins TRBV5-6 to TRBJ1-5; 7 bases map to TRBD1. CDR3 size: 18 residues. Per the germline V gene, CDR1 is SGHDT and CDR2 is YYEEEE. The junction had 10 bases not matched to a gene; V was cut back by 1 base and J by 0 bases. CDR3 coding DNA: TGTGCCAGCAGCTTGAACAGGGGAGGTACATCTAGCAATCAGCCCCAGCATTTT. As protein: CASSLNRGGTSSNQPQHF.

The rearrangement uses TRBV25-1 and TRBJ1-6; D is ambiguous. Germline V CDR1 and CDR2: MGHDK, SYGVNS. V was pared by 6 bases and J by 6 bases, with 9 bases between. The CDR3 is made up of 13 amino acids. The CDR3 DNA reads as TGTGCCAGCAGGGCCTGGAGTAATTCACCCCTCCACTTT. Residues: CASRAWSNSPLHF.

The gene calls are TRBV6-5 and TRBJ1-5; a possible D gene is TRBD1 (5 bases). Trimming took 6 bases from V and 4 from J, leaving 13 bases between them. Germline CDR1 is MNHEY and CDR2 is SVGAGI. The CDR3 runs to 14 residues. Written as DNA, the CDR3 is TGTGCCAGCAGGCCTACAGGTGAGAATCAGCCCCAGCATTTT. Its translation: CASRPTGENQPQHF.

The CDR3 spells CASSVTGTGWNQPQHF. CDR3 in DNA: TGTGCCAGCAGTGTGACAGGAACCGGGTGGAATCAGCCCCAGCATTTT. The J gene is TRBJ1-5, the V gene TRBV2, with a weak D call TRBD1 (6 bases). CDR1 SNHLY and CDR2 FYNNEI come from the germline V gene. The CDR3 spans 16 residues. Trimming pared 4 bases from V and 4 bases from J, leaving 17 bases between.

This clone was detected only once. The chain is built from TRBV14 and TRBJ2-1; D gene uncertain. The germline V gene encodes CDR1 SGHDN and CDR2 FVKESK. Trimming left V 0 bases short and J 9 bases short, with 15 bases between. The CDR3 is 15 residues long. The CDR3 sequence is CASSQDWVGSVEQFF. The CDR3 DNA follows: TGTGCCAGCAGCCAAGACTGGGTGGGGTCAGTTGAGCAGTTCTTC.

This clone was counted a single time. V usage is TRBV5-4 and J usage is TRBJ2-1; perhaps TRBD2 as D (7 bases). The ends were cut back, 2 bases at V and 0 bases at J, with 15 bases in the middle. This CDR3 has 17 residues. The germline V gene encodes CDR1 SGHNT and CDR2 YYREEE (reference sequence). The CDR3 sequence is CASSFGGGISSYNEQFF. The CDR3 region has the DNA TGTGCCAGCAGCTTTGGGGGGGGCATCAGCTCCTACAATGAGCAGTTCTTC.

The chain employs TRBV18 and TRBJ1-1; unclear D gene. Between the trimmed V and J ends, which lost 6 bases and 3 bases, there was a span of 11 bases. There are 13 residues in the CDR3. The germline V gene has CDR1 KGHSH and CDR2 LQKENI. The CDR3 coding sequence is TGTGCCAGCTCCCCTGTCGGGGACACTGAAGCTTTCTTT. This encodes CASSPVGDTEAFF.

The V and J genes are TRBV5-1 and TRBJ1-2, with a possible D match to TRBD1 (5 bases). CDR1 and CDR2 from the germline V gene are SGHRS and YFSETQ. Trimming cost V 3 bases and J 7 bases, with 16 bases left between them. The CDR3 runs to 14 residues. CDR3 sequence: CASSSPDGASGYTF. CDR3 in DNA: TGCGCCAGCAGCTCACCTGATGGGGCCAGTGGCTACACCTTC.

The V and J genes are TRBV6-5 and TRBJ2-3; 11 bases match TRBD1. Germline V gene lookup returns CDR1 MNHEY and CDR2 SVGAGI. J gave up 4 bases and V 6 bases, and 6 bases lay outside the gene matches. The CDR3 loop spans 15 amino acids. CDR3 residues: CASRVGTGGPDTQYF. CDR3 in DNA: TGTGCCAGCAGAGTGGGGACAGGGGGACCAGATACGCAGTATTTT.